These 9 T cell receptor beta chains originate from one sample sequenced in a study of technical replicates of blood from four donors. Assay used: immunoSEQ multiplex PCR; TCRdb lists only in-frame clones, some missing. Among tens of thousands of clones listed, around 93% were seen once. Sequenced: PBMCs. These receptors were obtained from a human donor in good health. Some clones in this sample may be carry-over from other donors' samples.

This sequence joins TRBV5-4 and TRBJ1-1; maybe TRBD1 (6 bases). Germline V gives CDR1 SGHNT, CDR2 YYREEE (reference sequence). Trimming pared 4 bases from V and 0 bases from J, leaving 16 bases between. The CDR3 sequence is 16 residues long. The CDR3 coding sequence is TGTGCCAGCAGCGCGGACAGAGTTACCATGAACACTGAAGCTTTCTTT. Protein sequence: CASSADRVTMNTEAFF.

The chain employs TRBV5-1 and TRBJ1-1, with 9 bases lining up with TRBD1. Trimming removed 2 bases from V and 4 bases from J; junction bases left unmatched: 9. There are 16 residues in the CDR3. Germline loops: CDR1 SGHRS, CDR2 YFSETQ. The DNA for the CDR3 is TGCGCCAGCAGCTTAGGGGACAGGGAAGGGCGCACTGAAGCTTTCTTT. Its translation: CASSLGDREGRTEAFF. Looking up the rest from reference TRBV5-1 and TRBJ1-1 gives the full variable domain: KAGVTQTPRYLIKTRGQQVTLSCSPISGHRSVSWYQQTPGQGLQFLFEYFSETQRNKGNFPGRFSGRQFSNSRSEMNVSTLELGDSALYLCASSLGDREGRTEAFFGQGTRLTVV.

This chain links TRBV5-8 with TRBJ1-2, with 10 bases fitting TRBD1. The CDR3 has 15 residues. CDR1 SGHTS and CDR2 YDEGEE come from the germline V gene. J was trimmed by 3 bases and V by 0 bases; bases with no gene match: 2. The CDR3 loop reads CASSLGQGAYYGYTF. The CDR3 nucleotides read TGTGCCAGCAGCTTGGGACAGGGGGCCTACTATGGCTACACCTTC.

This chain connects TRBV2 to TRBJ2-5; TRBD2 aligns across 7 bases. Germline V lookup: CDR1 SNHLY, CDR2 FYNNEI. The length of the CDR3 is 13 residues. J lost 4 bases, V lost 11 bases, and 10 bases had no gene match. The CDR3 region is CASGGGRGETQYF. Here the CDR3 DNA reads TGTGCCTCAGGTGGGGGGAGGGGAGAGACCCAGTACTTC.

This chain connects TRBV6-5 to TRBJ2-5; TRBD2 is a possible D gene (5 bases). There are 13 residues in the CDR3. Germline assignment: CDR1 MNHEY and CDR2 SVGAGI. The V end was cut by 0 bases, the J end by 5 bases, with 7 bases between. The CDR3 spells CASSYSSVETQYF. The CDR3 nucleotides read TGTGCCAGCAGTTACTCTAGCGTGGAGACCCAGTACTTC.

The chain links TRBV7-8 to TRBJ2-7; the D is unclear. CDR1 is SGHVS and CDR2 is FQNEAQ in the germline V gene. This CDR3 is built from 15 residues. Trimming shortened V by 0 bases and J by 5 bases, and 14 bases separated the two germline ends. For the CDR3, the DNA is TGTGCCAGCAGCTTAGCCTGGTCCAGGTTCGACGAGCAGTACTTC. Its translation: CASSLAWSRFDEQYF.

DNA of the CDR3: TGTGCCAGTAAAGCGGGAGTTGGCCAAGAGACCCAGTACTTC. Translation: CASKAGVGQETQYF. V and J are TRBV9 and TRBJ2-5; 8 bases fit TRBD2. V was pared by 8 bases and J by 1 base, with 7 bases of the junction left unmatched. Germline V CDR1 and CDR2: SGDLS, YYNGEE. The CDR3 spans 14 residues. Complete variable domain (other parts from reference TRBV9 and TRBJ2-5): DSGVTQTPKHLITATGQRVTLRCSPRSGDLSVYWYQQSLDQGLQFLIQYYNGEERAKGNILERFSAQQFPDLHSELNLSSLELGDSALYFCASKAGVGQETQYFGPGTRLLVL.

The chain's CDR3 is CASSGSSGSLTDTQYF. CDR3 in DNA: TGTGCCAGCTCGGGATCTAGCGGGAGCCTCACAGATACGCAGTATTTT. V and J are TRBV18 and TRBJ2-3; 10 nucleotides agree with TRBD2. The trim removed 6 bases at V and 2 bases at J, leaving 8 bases unmatched. This CDR3 has 16 residues. Germline V gene lookup returns CDR1 KGHSH and CDR2 LQKENI.

The rearrangement joins TRBV12-5 to TRBJ2-1; TRBD1 matches at 10 bases. CDR3 length equals 17 residues. With V trimmed by 2 bases and J by 8 bases, 12 bases remained unmatched. CDR1 and CDR2 from the germline V gene are LGHNT and FRNRAP. CDR3 loop: CASGLTNLDRGMDEQFF. The CDR3 region has the DNA TGTGCTAGTGGTTTGACGAACCTGGACAGGGGGATGGATGAGCAGTTCTTC.